The clone carrying this T cell receptor (beta chain) was counted ten times or more. The antigen remains unidentified. These data come from a study of Graves' ophthalmopathy and Graves' hyperthyroidism. Findings of the study overall: Built on 13 signatures, a model told ophthalmopathy apart from stable hyperthyroidism with 87.88% sensitivity and 75% to 82% specificity.

TCR beta CDR3 amplification used RNA transcripts. Second-round multiplex PCR came after a first-round RT-PCR that employed HTBI primers. TCRdb called the multiplex PCR reads again in MiXCR, with one record for every CDR3 protein. Counted here are some 360,000 distinct CDR3 sequences, roughly 15% occurring once; the ten biggest clones make up roughly 2.3%. The V and J ends lost 5 bases and 3 bases, in that order; junction bases with no gene match: 5. Germline CDR1 SGHAT, CDR2 FQNNGV. The CDR3 totals 15 residues. Sequencing was carried out using peripheral blood. The chain joins TRBV11-2 to TRBJ1-2; 11 bases map to TRBD1. This receptor was obtained from an adult woman with stable Graves' hyperthyroidism. The chain's CDR3 is CASSRPGQGDYGYTF. The CDR3 region has the DNA TGTGCCAGCAGCCGTCCGGGACAGGGGGACTATGGCTACACCTTC.